What follows are 28 T cell receptor beta chains derived from one specimen sequenced in a study of CD8+CD57+ T cells in acquired aplastic anemia. CD8+CD57+ cell expansion, shown by flow cytometry, had occurred in the patients selected for sequencing. TCR beta VDJ combinations and CDR3 sequences were profiled from genomic DNA. In TCRdb, the reads were re-called with MiXCR into one record per CDR3 protein. The sample consists of around 42,000 distinct CDR3 sequences, 63% of them appearing once. The source material was sorted CD4+, CD8+, or CD8+CD57+ T cells (not recorded which) from PBMCs. The origin of the receptors is a human donor with aplastic anemia.

This clonotype occurred once. The chain is built from TRBV7-9 and TRBJ2-7; unclear D gene. Trimming removed 1 base at V and 0 bases at J, with 7 bases between. This CDR3 contains 14 residues. In germline, CDR1 is SEHNR, CDR2 FQNEAQ (reference sequence). The CDR3 loop reads CASSLGESSYEQYF. The CDR3 coding sequence is TGTGCCAGCAGCTTAGGAGAAAGCTCCTACGAGCAGTACTTC.

The sample holds one count of this clonotype. The rearrangement uses TRBV20-1 and TRBJ2-1; D may be TRBD1 (6 bases). Germline assignment: CDR1 DFQATT and CDR2 SNEGSKA (reference sequence). The CDR3 extends over 15 amino acids. The V end lost 3 bases, the J end lost 4 bases, and 16 bases lay between the germline ends. CDR3 in DNA: TGCAGTGCTAGTCCTTCAGGGGCTGGGTACAATGAGCAGTTCTTC. Protein: CSASPSGAGYNEQFF.

The J gene is TRBJ1-2, the V gene TRBV4-3; TRBD1 is a possible D gene (6 bases). CDR1 LGHNA and CDR2 YSLEER come from the germline V gene. V lost 0 bases, J lost 2 bases, and 10 bases lay in between. This CDR3 is 15 amino acids long. The CDR3 DNA reads TGCGCCAGCAGCCAAGATCGGGACACCAACTATGGCTACACCTTC. Translating it yields CASSQDRDTNYGYTF.

There are many counts of this clonotype. The V gene is TRBV7-3, the J gene TRBJ2-1; D possibly corresponds to TRBD2 (5 bases). In germline, CDR1 is SGHTA, CDR2 FQGTGA. The CDR3 consists of 15 residues. With 1 base removed from V and 0 bases from J, the gap between germline ends came to 7 bases. CDR3 region: CASSLIGSSYNEQFF. CDR3 sequence (DNA): TGTGCCAGCAGCTTAATAGGGAGCTCCTACAATGAGCAGTTCTTC.

The rearrangement links TRBV29-1 to TRBJ2-3; D remains unclear. The V gene lost 7 bases and the J gene lost 1 base, with 9 bases spanning the gap. Germline loops: CDR1 SQVTM, CDR2 ANQGSEA. This CDR3 has 12 residues. The CDR3 region is CSATVGTDTQYF. The CDR3 nucleotides are TGCAGCGCAACGGTGGGCACAGATACGCAGTATTTT.

This clonotype appeared many times. V is TRBV7-9 and J is TRBJ1-4, with no clear D. Germline CDR1 reads SEHNR; CDR2 reads FQNEAQ (reference sequence). Trimming took 1 base from V and 2 from J, leaving 2 bases between them. The CDR3 spans 13 residues. CDR3 coding DNA: TGTGCCAGCAGCTTAGTTACTAATGAAAAACTGTTTTTT. Encoded protein: CASSLVTNEKLFF.

The chain joins TRBV9 to TRBJ2-5; unclear D gene. Germline CDR1 is SGDLS and CDR2 is YYNGEE. V was pared by 0 bases and J by 2 bases, with 5 bases between. The CDR3 runs 13 residues. This CDR3 is CASSVGPQETQYF. CDR3 DNA sequence: TGTGCCAGCAGCGTAGGACCACAAGAGACCCAGTACTTC.

The genes are TRBV7-6 and TRBJ2-1; weak D call: TRBD1 (5 bases). With 1 base removed from V and 0 bases from J, the gap between germline ends came to 10 bases. Per the germline V gene, CDR1 is SGHVS and CDR2 is FNYEAQ. The CDR3 totals 16 residues. The CDR3 spells CASSLGGPSSYNEQFF. As DNA, the CDR3 is TGTGCCAGCAGCTTAGGGGGCCCCAGCTCCTACAATGAGCAGTTCTTC.

This clonotype was seen many times. The chain joins TRBV4-1 to TRBJ2-7; tentatively, D is TRBD1 (6 bases). CDR1 is MGHRA, CDR2 YSYEKL, per germline. CDR3 length equals 16 residues. Trimming stripped 0 bases from V and 4 bases from J, with 16 bases between. CDR3 protein: CASSQDQGGVSYEQYF. The CDR3 DNA reads as TGCGCCAGCAGCCAAGATCAAGGGGGAGTCAGTTACGAGCAGTACTTC.

This clonotype rates as large. The chain has TRBV2 and TRBJ1-2; no clear D gene. The CDR3 covers 14 residues. Germline assignment: CDR1 SNHLY and CDR2 FYNNEI. Trimming shortened V by 3 bases and J by 1 base, and 9 bases separated the two germline ends. The CDR3 DNA reads TGTGCCAGCAGTGACGGGGTGCTTAACTATGGCTACACCTTC. It is translated as CASSDGVLNYGYTF.

The CDR3 bases are TGCAGTGCTAGCGGACCTTCCTACGAGCAGTACTTC. The encoded protein is CSASGPSYEQYF. The J gene is TRBJ2-7, the V gene TRBV20-1; no definite D call. Between the trimmed V and J ends, which lost 3 bases and 1 base, there was a span of 7 bases. The CDR3 runs to 12 residues. The V gene's germline CDR1 is DFQATT and CDR2 SNEGSKA (reference sequence).

The chain recombines TRBV2 with TRBJ2-1, with 7 bases identical to TRBD1. Germline CDR1 SNHLY, CDR2 FYNNEI. The CDR3 is 14 residues long. J lost 7 bases, V lost 4 bases, and 7 bases had no gene match. The CDR3 is CASSVTGVLNEQFF. DNA for the CDR3: TGTGCCAGCAGTGTCACAGGGGTTTTGAATGAGCAGTTCTTC.

Only one count was recorded for this clonotype. The chain uses TRBV25-1 and TRBJ1-5; a possible D gene is TRBD1 (5 bases). The length of the CDR3 is 13 residues. Germline V lookup: CDR1 MGHDK, CDR2 SYGVNS. Trimming left V 7 bases short and J 7 bases short, with 14 bases between. This CDR3 is CASTGGVGQPQHF. The CDR3 DNA sequence: TGTGCCAGCACCGGGGGAGTAGGCCAGCCCCAGCATTTT.

Note on this clonotype: This sequence may be a read error, since a much larger clone differs from it by one base. The chain has TRBV25-1 and TRBJ2-5; D may be TRBD2 (5 bases). V lost 2 bases and J 3 bases, leaving 16 bases between the germline ends. Germline V lookup: CDR1 MGHDK, CDR2 SYGVNS. The CDR3 totals 16 residues. CDR3 loop: CASSELPDGSEETQYF. CDR3 nucleotide sequence: TGTGCCAGCAGTGAACTCCCTGATGGGAGTGAAGAGACCCAGTACTTC.

There are many counts of this clonotype. The chain couples TRBV9 to TRBJ1-1, with D possibly TRBD1 on 5 matching bases. The CDR3 has 14 amino acids. Germline CDR1 SGDLS, CDR2 YYNGEE. The ends were cut back, 1 base at V and 4 bases at J, with 11 bases in the middle. The CDR3 loop is CASSVSEGRTEAFF. The CDR3, as DNA: TGTGCCAGCAGCGTAAGCGAGGGGCGCACTGAAGCTTTCTTT.

In this sample, this clonotype turned up once. This chain links TRBV2 with TRBJ2-5, with 7 bases aligning to TRBD1. CDR3 length equals 15 residues. The V gene's germline CDR1 is SNHLY and CDR2 FYNNEI. With V trimmed by 4 bases and J by 5 bases, 10 bases remained unmatched. The CDR3 DNA reads as TGTGCCAGCAGTGTATTACAGGGGTCCTGGGAGACCCAGTACTTC. Protein product: CASSVLQGSWETQYF.

The chain links TRBV29-1 to TRBJ2-7, with TRBD1 matching 9 bases. The CDR3 has 13 residues. The V segment lost 5 bases and the J segment 1 base; nucleotides outside the gene matches: 3. The germline V gene encodes CDR1 SQVTM and CDR2 ANQGSEA. The CDR3 region has the DNA TGCAGCGTTTCGACAGGGGGATCCTACGAGCAGTACTTC. Translation gives CSVSTGGSYEQYF.

The chain has TRBV19 and TRBJ1-2, with no clear D. Per germline, CDR1 LNHDA and CDR2 SQIVND (reference sequence). The CDR3 length is 13 residues. V was cut by 3 bases and J by 0 bases, with 5 bases left in between. CDR3 protein: CASSINSNYGYTF. The DNA of the CDR3 is TGTGCCAGTAGTATTAATTCTAACTATGGCTACACCTTC.

The chain uses TRBV15 and TRBJ2-6, with TRBD1 matching over 9 bases. The CDR3 is 16 residues long. After removal of 7 bases from V and 0 bases from J, the junction contained 4 bases not matched to a gene. Germline assignment: CDR1 LNHNV and CDR2 YYDKDF (reference sequence). CDR3 region: CATKDRGFSGANVLTF. In DNA form, the CDR3 reads TGTGCCACCAAAGACAGGGGGTTCTCTGGGGCCAACGTCCTGACTTTC.

This clonotype was found many times. This chain joins TRBV20-1 and TRBJ2-3; the match to TRBD2 covers 13 bases. V shed 4 bases and J 2 bases; nucleotides not matched to a gene: 6. From germline, CDR1 is DFQATT and CDR2 SNEGSKA (reference sequence). This CDR3 contains 16 residues. The DNA for the CDR3 is TGCAGTGCTACGGGACTAGCGGGGCGAAACACAGATACGCAGTATTTT. It is translated as CSATGLAGRNTDTQYF.

The V call is TRBV2, the J call TRBJ2-5, with D tentatively TRBD1 (6 bases). The CDR3 loop spans 15 amino acids. Deletions cut 2 bases from V and 5 bases from J, with 15 bases between. Per the germline V gene, CDR1 is SNHLY and CDR2 is FYNNEI. This chain's CDR3 is CASSEFQGSWETQYF. CDR3 nucleotide sequence: TGTGCCAGCAGTGAATTCCAGGGGTCCTGGGAGACCCAGTACTTC. Full variable domain (remainder filled in from reference TRBV2 and TRBJ2-5): EPEVTQTPSHQVTQMGQEVILRCVPISNHLYFYWYRQILGQKVEFLVSFYNNEISEKSEIFDDQFSVERPDGSNFTLKIRSTKLEDSAMYFCASSEFQGSWETQYFGPGTRLLVL.

Details on this clonotype: This CDR3 is missing its conserved last phenylalanine or tryptophan, likely due to a read error. This chain joins TRBV2 and TRBJ2-7; 7 positions agree with TRBD1. CDR3 length equals 14 residues. The germline V gene has CDR1 SNHLY and CDR2 FYNNEI. J lost 3 bases, V lost 10 bases, and 12 bases had no gene match. Here the CDR3 DNA reads TGTGCCACCACGAGAGACAGGGAAGGCTACGAGCAGTACCTC. Its protein product is CATTRDREGYEQYL.

The chain couples TRBV7-3 to TRBJ2-7; 8 bases map to TRBD2. V shed 8 bases, J shed 2 bases, and the junction held 11 bases outside the gene matches. Germline values: CDR1 SGHTA, CDR2 FQGTGA. The CDR3 sequence is 15 residues long. The CDR3 DNA is TGTGCCAGCGGACCTCTAGCGGGCCTCCCCTACGAGCAGTACTTC. Protein sequence: CASGPLAGLPYEQYF.

This clonotype was counted at least ten times. This rearrangement joins TRBV15 to TRBJ2-7, with a tentative D call TRBD1 (5 bases). The CDR3 consists of 16 residues. Trimming stripped 0 bases from V and 3 bases from J, with 15 bases between. Germline V gene data show CDR1 as LNHNV and CDR2 as YYDKDF (reference sequence). CDR3 in DNA: TGTGCCACCAGCAGAGATTCAATGGGGCCCGGCTACGAGCAGTACTTC. Amino acid sequence: CATSRDSMGPGYEQYF.

The chain has TRBV2 and TRBJ1-6; D is possibly TRBD1 (5 bases). The CDR3 totals 13 residues. Trimming left V 4 bases short and J 15 bases short, with 16 bases between. CDR1 is SNHLY, CDR2 FYNNEI, per germline. The CDR3 here is CASSGRDRYHLHF. In DNA form, the CDR3 reads TGTGCCAGCAGTGGCCGGGACCGTTATCACCTCCACTTT.

The rearrangement uses TRBV10-1 and TRBJ2-1, with a possible D match to TRBD2 (6 bases). CDR1 WNHNN and CDR2 SYGVQD come from the germline V gene (reference sequence). The CDR3 has 15 residues. Trimming took off 0 bases at V and 5 bases at J, with 11 bases between the two ends. The CDR3: CASSESMGGNNEQFF. DNA for the CDR3: TGCGCCAGCAGTGAGTCAATGGGCGGGAACAATGAGCAGTTCTTC.

The rearrangement links TRBV2 to TRBJ2-5, with 7 bases lining up with TRBD1. Germline V gene lookup returns CDR1 SNHLY and CDR2 FYNNEI. This CDR3 comprises 14 residues. The V segment lost 7 bases and the J segment 5 bases; nucleotides outside the gene matches: 10. As DNA, the CDR3 is TGTGCCAGCATCCTACAGGGGTCCTGGGAGACCCAGTACTTC. Amino acids: CASILQGSWETQYF.

This clonotype occurred many times. The CDR3 DNA reads TGCGCCAGCAGCTTGGATTCAGGGATCGACGAGCAGTACTTC. Amino acid sequence: CASSLDSGIDEQYF. The chain employs TRBV5-1 and TRBJ2-7, with a tentative D call TRBD1 (5 bases). V lost 0 bases to trimming and J lost 5 bases, with 12 bases between them. CDR3 length equals 14 residues. CDR1 and CDR2 (germline): SGHRS, YFSETQ.